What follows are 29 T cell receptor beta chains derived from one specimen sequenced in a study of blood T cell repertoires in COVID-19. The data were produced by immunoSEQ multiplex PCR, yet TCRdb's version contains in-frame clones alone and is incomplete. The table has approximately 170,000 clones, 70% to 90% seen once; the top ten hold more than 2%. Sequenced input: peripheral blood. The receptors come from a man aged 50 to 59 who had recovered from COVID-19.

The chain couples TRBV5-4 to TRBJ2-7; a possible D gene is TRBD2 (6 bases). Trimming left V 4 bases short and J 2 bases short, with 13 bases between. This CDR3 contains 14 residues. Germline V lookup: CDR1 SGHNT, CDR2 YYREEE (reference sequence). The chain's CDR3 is CASSDRDFPYEQYF. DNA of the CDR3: TGTGCCAGCAGCGACCGGGACTTTCCCTACGAGCAGTACTTC.

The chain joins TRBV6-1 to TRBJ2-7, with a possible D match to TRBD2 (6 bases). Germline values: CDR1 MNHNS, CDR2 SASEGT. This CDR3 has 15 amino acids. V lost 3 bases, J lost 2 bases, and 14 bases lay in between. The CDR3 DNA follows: TGTGCCAGCAGTGAGATCGTAGCGGCACCCTACGAGCAGTACTTC. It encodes CASSEIVAAPYEQYF.

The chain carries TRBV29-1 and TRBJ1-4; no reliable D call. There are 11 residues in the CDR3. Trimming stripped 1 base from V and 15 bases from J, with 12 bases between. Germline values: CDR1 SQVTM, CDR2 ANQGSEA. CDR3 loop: CSVEASGRMFF. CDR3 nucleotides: TGCAGCGTTGAAGCTTCCGGTCGAATGTTTTTT.

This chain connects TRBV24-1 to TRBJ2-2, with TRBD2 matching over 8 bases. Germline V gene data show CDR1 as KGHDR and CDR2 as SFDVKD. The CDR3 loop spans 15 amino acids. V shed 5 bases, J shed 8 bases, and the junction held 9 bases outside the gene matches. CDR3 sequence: CATSASSAGAGELFF. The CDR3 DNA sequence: TGTGCCACCAGTGCTTCCTCAGCGGGAGCGGGGGAGCTGTTTTTT.

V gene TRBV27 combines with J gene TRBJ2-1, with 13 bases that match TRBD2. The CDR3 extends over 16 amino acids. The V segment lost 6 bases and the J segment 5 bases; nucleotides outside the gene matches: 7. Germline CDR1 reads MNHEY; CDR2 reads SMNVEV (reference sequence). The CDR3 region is CASRRLAGGSHNEQFF. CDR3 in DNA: TGTGCCAGCAGGCGACTAGCGGGGGGATCCCACAATGAGCAGTTCTTC.

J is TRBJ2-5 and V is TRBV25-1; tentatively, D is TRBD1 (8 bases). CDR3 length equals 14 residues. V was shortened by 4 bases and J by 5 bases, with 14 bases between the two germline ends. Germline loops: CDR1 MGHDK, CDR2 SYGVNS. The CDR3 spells CASSGQGRGETQYF. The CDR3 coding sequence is TGTGCCAGCAGTGGACAGGGGAGGGGTGAGACCCAGTACTTC.

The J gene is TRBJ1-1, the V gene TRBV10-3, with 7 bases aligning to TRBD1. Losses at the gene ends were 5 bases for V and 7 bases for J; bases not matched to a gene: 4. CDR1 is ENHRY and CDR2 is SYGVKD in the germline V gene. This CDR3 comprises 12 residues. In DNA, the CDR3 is TGTGCCATCAGTACCCGGGACAGTGAAGCTTTCTTT. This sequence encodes CAISTRDSEAFF.

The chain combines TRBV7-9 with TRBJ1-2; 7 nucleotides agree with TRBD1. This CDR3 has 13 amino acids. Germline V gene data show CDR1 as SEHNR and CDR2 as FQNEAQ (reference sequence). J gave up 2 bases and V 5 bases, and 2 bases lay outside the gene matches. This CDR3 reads CASSRQGNYGYTF. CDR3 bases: TGTGCCAGCAGCAGACAGGGAAACTATGGCTACACCTTC.

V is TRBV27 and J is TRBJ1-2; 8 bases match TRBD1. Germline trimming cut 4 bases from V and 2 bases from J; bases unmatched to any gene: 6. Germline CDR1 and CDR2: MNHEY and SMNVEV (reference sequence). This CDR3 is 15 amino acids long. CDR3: CASSSPDRVNYGYTF. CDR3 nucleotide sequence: TGTGCCAGCAGTTCCCCGGACAGGGTAAACTATGGCTACACCTTC.

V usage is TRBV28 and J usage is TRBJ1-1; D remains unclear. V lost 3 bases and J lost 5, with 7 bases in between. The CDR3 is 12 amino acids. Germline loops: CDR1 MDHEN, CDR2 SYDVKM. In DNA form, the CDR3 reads TGTGCCAGCAGTTTTTTCGGGACTGAAGCTTTCTTT. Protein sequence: CASSFFGTEAFF. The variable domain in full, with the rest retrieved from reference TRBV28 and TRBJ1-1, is DVKVTQSSRYLVKRTGEKVFLECVQDMDHENMFWYRQDPGLGLRLIYFSYDVKMKEKGDIPEGYSVSREKKERFSLILESASTNQTSMYLCASSFFGTEAFFGQGTRLTVV.

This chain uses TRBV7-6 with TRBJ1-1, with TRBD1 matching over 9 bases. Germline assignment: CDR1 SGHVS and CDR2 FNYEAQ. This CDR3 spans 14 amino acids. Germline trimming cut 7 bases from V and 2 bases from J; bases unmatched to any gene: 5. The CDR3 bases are TGTGCCAGCACGGAGACAGGGGGTAACACTGAAGCTTTCTTT. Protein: CASTETGGNTEAFF.

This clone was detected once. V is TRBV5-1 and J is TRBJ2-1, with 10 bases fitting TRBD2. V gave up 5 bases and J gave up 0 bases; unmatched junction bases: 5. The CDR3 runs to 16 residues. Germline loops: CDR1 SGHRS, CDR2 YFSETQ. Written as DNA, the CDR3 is TGCGCCAGCAGAACTAGCGGGGCAAGCTCCTACAATGAGCAGTTCTTC. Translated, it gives CASRTSGASSYNEQFF. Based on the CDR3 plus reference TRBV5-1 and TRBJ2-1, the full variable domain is KAGVTQTPRYLIKTRGQQVTLSCSPISGHRSVSWYQQTPGQGLQFLFEYFSETQRNKGNFPGRFSGRQFSNSRSEMNVSTLELGDSALYLCASRTSGASSYNEQFFGPGTRLTVL.

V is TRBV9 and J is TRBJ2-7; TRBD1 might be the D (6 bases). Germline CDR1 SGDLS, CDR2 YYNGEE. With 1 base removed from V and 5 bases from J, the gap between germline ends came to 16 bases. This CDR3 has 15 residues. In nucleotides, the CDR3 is TGTGCCAGCAGCGTATTGGTGACAGGTTTTGACGAGCAGTACTTC. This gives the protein CASSVLVTGFDEQYF. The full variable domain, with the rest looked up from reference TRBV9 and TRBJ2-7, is DSGVTQTPKHLITATGQRVTLRCSPRSGDLSVYWYQQSLDQGLQFLIQYYNGEERAKGNILERFSAQQFPDLHSELNLSSLELGDSALYFCASSVLVTGFDEQYFGPGTRLTVT.

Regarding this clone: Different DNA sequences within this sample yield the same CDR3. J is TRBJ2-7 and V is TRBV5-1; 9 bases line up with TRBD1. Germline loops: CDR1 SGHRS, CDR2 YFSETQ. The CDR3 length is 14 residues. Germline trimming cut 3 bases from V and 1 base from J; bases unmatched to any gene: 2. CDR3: CASSSGTGSYEQYF. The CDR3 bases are TGCGCCAGCAGCTCCGGGACAGGGTCCTACGAGCAGTACTTC.

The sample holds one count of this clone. The CDR3: CASSLGQKQPQHF. The CDR3 DNA reads as TGTGCCAGCAGTTTGGGACAAAAACAGCCCCAGCATTTT. The chain carries TRBV6-5 and TRBJ1-5, with D maybe TRBD1 (6 bases). Per the germline V gene, CDR1 is MNHEY and CDR2 is SVGAGI. The CDR3 sequence is 13 residues long. V was clipped by 4 bases and J by 7 bases, with 11 bases between them.

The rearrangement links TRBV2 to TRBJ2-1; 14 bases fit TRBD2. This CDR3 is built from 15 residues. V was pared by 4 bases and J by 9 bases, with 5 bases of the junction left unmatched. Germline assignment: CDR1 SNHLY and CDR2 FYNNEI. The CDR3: CASSVRLAGGTEQFF. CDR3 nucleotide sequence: TGTGCCAGCAGTGTAAGACTAGCGGGAGGGACTGAGCAGTTCTTC.

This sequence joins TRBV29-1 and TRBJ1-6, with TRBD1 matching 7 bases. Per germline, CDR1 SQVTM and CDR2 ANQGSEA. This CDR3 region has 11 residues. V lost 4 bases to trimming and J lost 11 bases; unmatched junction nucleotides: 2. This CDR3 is CSVGDRTPLHF. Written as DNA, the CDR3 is TGCAGCGTTGGGGACAGAACACCCCTCCACTTT.

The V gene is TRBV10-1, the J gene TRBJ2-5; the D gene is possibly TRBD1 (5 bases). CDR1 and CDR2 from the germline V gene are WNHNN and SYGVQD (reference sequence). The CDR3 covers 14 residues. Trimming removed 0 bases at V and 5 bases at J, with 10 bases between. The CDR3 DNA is TGCGCCAGCAGTGAGTCGGCAGGGCAGGAGACCCAGTACTTC. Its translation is CASSESAGQETQYF.

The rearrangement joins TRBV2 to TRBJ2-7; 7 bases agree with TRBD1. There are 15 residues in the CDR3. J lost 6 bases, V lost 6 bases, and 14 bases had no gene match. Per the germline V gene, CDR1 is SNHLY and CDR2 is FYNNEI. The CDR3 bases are TGTGCCAGCAGGACGGACAGGCGGTCTCCCCTCGAGCAGTACTTC. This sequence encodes CASRTDRRSPLEQYF.

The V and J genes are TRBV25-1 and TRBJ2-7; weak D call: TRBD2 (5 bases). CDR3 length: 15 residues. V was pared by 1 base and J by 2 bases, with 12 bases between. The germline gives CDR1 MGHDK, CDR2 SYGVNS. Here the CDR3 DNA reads TGTGCCAGCAGTGAATTTGGACTCCAAGCCTACGAGCAGTACTTC. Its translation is CASSEFGLQAYEQYF.

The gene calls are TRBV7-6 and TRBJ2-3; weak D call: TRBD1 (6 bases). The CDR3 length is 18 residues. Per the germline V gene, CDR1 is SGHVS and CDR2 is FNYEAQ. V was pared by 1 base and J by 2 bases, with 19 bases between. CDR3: CASSLGVLQGTSTDTQYF. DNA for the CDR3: TGTGCCAGCAGCTTAGGGGTGCTGCAGGGGACGTCCACAGATACGCAGTATTTT.

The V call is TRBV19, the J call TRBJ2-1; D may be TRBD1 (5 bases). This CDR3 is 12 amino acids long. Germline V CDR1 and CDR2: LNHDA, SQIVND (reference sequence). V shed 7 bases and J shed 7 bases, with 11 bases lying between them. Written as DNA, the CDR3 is TGTGCCAGTAAGCCCCCAGGGAATGAGCAGTTCTTC. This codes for CASKPPGNEQFF.

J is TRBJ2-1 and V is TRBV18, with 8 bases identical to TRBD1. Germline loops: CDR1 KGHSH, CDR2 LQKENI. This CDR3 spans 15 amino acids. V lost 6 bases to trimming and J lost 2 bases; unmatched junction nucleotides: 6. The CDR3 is CASSRATGAYNEQFF. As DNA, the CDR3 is TGTGCCAGCTCCCGTGCGACAGGGGCCTACAATGAGCAGTTCTTC. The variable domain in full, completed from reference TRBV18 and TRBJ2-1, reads NAGVMQNPRHLVRRRGQEARLRCSPMKGHSHVYWYRQLPEEGLKFMVYLQKENIIDESGMPKERFSAEFPKEGPSILRIQQVVRGDSAAYFCASSRATGAYNEQFFGPGTRLTVL.

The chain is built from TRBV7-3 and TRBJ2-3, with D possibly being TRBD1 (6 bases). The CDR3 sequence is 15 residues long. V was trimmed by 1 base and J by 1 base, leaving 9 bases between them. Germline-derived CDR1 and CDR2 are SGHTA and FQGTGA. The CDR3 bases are TGTGCCAGCAGCTTAAGGCCAGGGGGCACAGATACGCAGTATTTT. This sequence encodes CASSLRPGGTDTQYF.

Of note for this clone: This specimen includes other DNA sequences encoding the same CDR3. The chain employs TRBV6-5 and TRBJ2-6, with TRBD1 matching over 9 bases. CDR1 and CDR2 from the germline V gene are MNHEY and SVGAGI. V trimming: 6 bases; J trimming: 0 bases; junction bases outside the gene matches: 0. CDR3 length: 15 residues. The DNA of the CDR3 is TGTGCCAGCAGGACAGGGGGCTCTGGGGCCAACGTCCTGACTTTC. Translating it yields CASRTGGSGANVLTF.

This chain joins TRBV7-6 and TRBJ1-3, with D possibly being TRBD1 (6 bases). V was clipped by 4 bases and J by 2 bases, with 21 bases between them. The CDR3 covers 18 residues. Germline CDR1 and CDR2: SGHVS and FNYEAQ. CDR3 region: CASSCRQVPIHTGNTIYF. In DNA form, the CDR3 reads TGTGCCAGCAGCTGCCGACAGGTACCCATTCACACTGGAAACACCATATATTTT.

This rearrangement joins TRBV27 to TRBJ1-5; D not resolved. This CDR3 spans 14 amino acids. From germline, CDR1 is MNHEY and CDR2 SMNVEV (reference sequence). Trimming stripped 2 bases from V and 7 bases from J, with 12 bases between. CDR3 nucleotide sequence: TGTGCCAGCAGTTTAGGGTGGCGGCAACAGCCCCAGCATTTT. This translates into CASSLGWRQQPQHF.

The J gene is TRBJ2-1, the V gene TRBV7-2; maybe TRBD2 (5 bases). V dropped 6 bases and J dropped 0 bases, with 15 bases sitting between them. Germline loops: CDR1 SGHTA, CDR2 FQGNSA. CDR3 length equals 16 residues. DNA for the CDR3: TGTGCCAGCAGTGGCCGGACTCAAATCTCCTACAATGAGCAGTTCTTC. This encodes CASSGRTQISYNEQFF.

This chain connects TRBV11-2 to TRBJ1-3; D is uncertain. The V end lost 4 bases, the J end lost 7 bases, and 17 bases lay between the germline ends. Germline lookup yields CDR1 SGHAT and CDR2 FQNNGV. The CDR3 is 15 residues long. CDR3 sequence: CASSWSDVGPNTIYF. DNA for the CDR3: TGTGCCAGCAGCTGGAGCGACGTCGGCCCTAACACCATATATTTT.